The 20 T cell receptor beta chains reported below all come from one sample, sequenced in a study of vaccination effects on CD4 cells after COVID-19. TCRdb's table, derived via immunoSEQ multiplex PCR, lists solely in-frame clones and lacks some. The profile shows about 59,000 clones, roughly 78% of them singletons. The antigens of these receptors remain unknown. Using viral peptide pools, the ViraFEST assay grew out antigen-specific CD4+ T cells prior to sequencing. Cells that had been cultured for 10 days were the source of isolated CD4+ T cells. All participants had two doses of either the BNT162b2 or mRNA-1273 vaccine. Here the sequenced sample was CD4+ T cells from PBMCs cultured with HCoV-OC43 spike peptides, taken after COVID-19 vaccination. Subset: HCoV-OC43 spike overlapping peptide pool stimulation. All receptors derive from a human donor who received a COVID-19 vaccine.

The chain links TRBV2 to TRBJ2-2, with 10 bases identical to TRBD1. Germline-derived CDR1 and CDR2 are SNHLY and FYNNEI. V dropped 7 bases and J dropped 6; count of bases not matched to a gene: 2. This CDR3 is 13 amino acids long. The CDR3 reads CASNGQGAGELFF. CDR3 coding DNA: TGTGCCAGCAATGGACAGGGGGCCGGGGAGCTGTTTTTT.

V and J are TRBV25-1 and TRBJ2-1, with D tentatively TRBD2 (5 bases). Trimming cost V 4 bases and J 8 bases, with 12 bases left between them. The CDR3 loop spans 13 amino acids. Germline V lookup: CDR1 MGHDK, CDR2 SYGVNS. CDR3 nucleotides: TGTGCCAGCAGTGGAACTAGGAGCCATGAGCAGTTCTTC. It translates to CASSGTRSHEQFF. The full variable domain, its missing parts supplied by reference TRBV25-1 and TRBJ2-1, is EADIYQTPRYLVIGTGKKITLECSQTMGHDKMYWYQQDPGMELHLIHYSYGVNSTEKGDLSSESTVSRIRTEHFPLTLESARPSHTSQYLCASSGTRSHEQFFGPGTRLTVL.

In this sample, this clone turned up a few times. This chain connects TRBV6-5 to TRBJ1-1; D perhaps matches TRBD1 (6 bases). Per the germline V gene, CDR1 is MNHEY and CDR2 is SVGAGI. This CDR3 spans 15 amino acids. With 5 bases removed from V and 4 bases from J, the gap between germline ends came to 17 bases. The CDR3 spells CASSRLTRGGTEAFF. The DNA for the CDR3 is TGTGCCAGCAGTCGCCTTACCAGGGGAGGCACTGAAGCTTTCTTT.

The chain joins TRBV10-3 to TRBJ1-1; 10 bases map to TRBD1. CDR1 and CDR2 from the germline V gene are ENHRY and SYGVKD. This CDR3 spans 16 amino acids. Trimming removed 4 bases from V and 0 bases from J; junction bases left unmatched: 5. The CDR3 nucleotides read TGTGCCATCAGTGGGGGGGGGACAGGGGTGAACACTGAAGCTTTCTTT. Protein product: CAISGGGTGVNTEAFF.

For the CDR3, the DNA is TGTGCCAGCAGCCAATCGGGTAATTCACCCCTCCACTTT. Translation: CASSQSGNSPLHF. The rearrangement links TRBV3-1 (or the pseudogene TRBV3-2) to TRBJ1-6; no clear D. Germline CDR1 and CDR2: LGHDT and YNNKEL (reference sequence). The CDR3 extends over 13 amino acids. The V gene lost 2 bases and the J gene lost 6 bases, with 5 bases spanning the gap.

The chain recombines TRBV5-6 with TRBJ2-4; TRBD1 or TRBD2 may be the D gene (7 bases each). Per germline, CDR1 SGHDT and CDR2 YYEEEE. The CDR3 contains 14 residues. V was cut by 3 bases and J by 7 bases, with 14 bases left in between. The DNA of the CDR3 is TGTGCCAGCAGCTGGCGGGGAGGGGGCAACATTCAGTACTTC. This gives the protein CASSWRGGGNIQYF.

The chain couples TRBV6-2 or TRBV6-3 to TRBJ1-5; tentative D call: TRBD1 (5 bases). The CDR3 is 14 residues long. V gave up 5 bases and J gave up 3 bases, with 11 bases separating them. Germline V gene lookup returns CDR1 MNHEY and CDR2 SVGEGT. The CDR3 is CASSATALNQPQHF. The CDR3 DNA sequence: TGTGCCAGCAGTGCGACAGCGCTCAATCAGCCCCAGCATTTT.

The rearrangement uses TRBV5-1 and TRBJ2-5; the D gene is possibly TRBD1 (5 bases). The germline V and J ends were trimmed by 0 bases and 3 bases, with 12 bases remaining between them. Germline CDR1 is SGHRS and CDR2 is YFSETQ. The CDR3 runs 15 residues. The CDR3 protein is CASSLGPTGEETQYF. CDR3 nucleotides: TGCGCCAGCAGCTTGGGTCCCACAGGTGAAGAGACCCAGTACTTC.

V usage is TRBV7-2 and J usage is TRBJ1-2, with a possible D match to TRBD1 (6 bases). V lost 0 bases, J lost 4 bases, and 12 bases lay in between. The CDR3 totals 15 residues. Germline V CDR1 and CDR2: SGHTA, FQGNSA. CDR3 loop: CASSLAPGQGYGYTF. The DNA of the CDR3 is TGTGCCAGCAGCTTAGCCCCGGGACAAGGCTATGGCTACACCTTC.

The chain joins TRBV19 to TRBJ1-1, with D tentatively TRBD1 (5 bases). Trimming took 3 bases from V and 2 from J, leaving 10 bases between them. CDR3 size: 14 residues. Per germline, CDR1 LNHDA and CDR2 SQIVND (reference sequence). The CDR3 protein is CASSIPGSNTEAFF. The CDR3 DNA follows: TGTGCCAGTAGTATCCCAGGGAGCAACACTGAAGCTTTCTTT.

This clone was recorded once. This rearrangement joins TRBV21-1 to TRBJ2-2. TRBV21-1 is tagged as a pseudogene. The CDR3 totals 18 residues. In nucleotides, the CDR3 is TGTGCCAGCAGCAAAGATAAAAAGGGGAGCCTCTACACCGGGGAGCTGTTTTTT. Translation gives CASSKDKKGSLYTGELFF.

J is TRBJ2-7 and V is TRBV28; 9 nucleotides match TRBD1. CDR3 size: 15 residues. Germline CDR1 MDHEN, CDR2 SYDVKM. J was trimmed by 2 bases and V by 7 bases; bases with no gene match: 9. As DNA, the CDR3 is TGTGCCAGCATCAAGGACAGGGGATCCGCCTACGAGCAGTACGTC. It codes for CASIKDRGSAYEQYV.

CDR3 DNA sequence: TGCGCCAGCAGCTTTAGGGGCCGGCCCTTCGATGAGCAGTTCTTC. It codes for CASSFRGRPFDEQFF. The chain recombines TRBV5-1 with TRBJ2-1; D perhaps matches TRBD1 (5 bases). The V end lost 2 bases, the J end lost 8 bases, and 17 bases lay between the germline ends. The germline V gene encodes CDR1 SGHRS and CDR2 YFSETQ. This CDR3 contains 15 residues.

The chain combines TRBV5-6 with TRBJ2-1, with D maybe TRBD1 (5 bases). Trimming stripped 0 bases from V and 9 bases from J, with 7 bases between. Germline CDR1 SGHDT, CDR2 YYEEEE. The CDR3 covers 12 residues. The CDR3 DNA reads as TGTGCCAGCAGCTTGGTAGGGGCTGAGCAGTTCTTC. It translates to CASSLVGAEQFF.

J is TRBJ1-5 and V is TRBV6-2 or TRBV6-3; TRBD1 is a possible D gene (6 bases). Germline loops: CDR1 MNHEY, CDR2 SVGEGT. Trimming cost V 1 base and J 10 bases, with 11 bases left between them. The CDR3 is 13 residues long. The CDR3 is CASSYYRDNPQHF. DNA of the CDR3: TGTGCCAGCAGTTACTATAGGGACAACCCCCAGCATTTT.

This sequence joins TRBV18 and TRBJ1-1; 7 bases are a match to TRBD1. Germline lookup yields CDR1 KGHSH and CDR2 LQKENI. J was trimmed by 1 base and V by 2 bases; bases with no gene match: 10. The CDR3 loop spans 17 amino acids. CDR3 DNA sequence: TGTGCCAGCTCACCATCGAGCCCCGGGACAGAGAACACTGAAGCTTTCTTT. Its protein product is CASSPSSPGTENTEAFF.

This sequence joins TRBV19 and TRBJ1-2, with D unclear. Looked up from germline, CDR1 is LNHDA and CDR2 is SQIVND (reference sequence). V lost 7 bases to trimming and J lost 0 bases, with 9 bases between them. The CDR3 is made up of 13 amino acids. The CDR3 bases are TGTGCCAGTAAGGCCAATCCTAACTATGGCTACACCTTC. This translates into CASKANPNYGYTF.

J is TRBJ2-1 and V is TRBV7-3; 11 bases agree with TRBD2. Losses at the gene ends were 0 bases for V and 5 bases for J; bases not matched to a gene: 3. Per the germline V gene, CDR1 is SGHTA and CDR2 is FQGTGA. There are 16 residues in the CDR3. This CDR3 is CASSLTPGLADNEQFF. CDR3 in DNA: TGTGCCAGCAGCTTAACGCCGGGACTAGCGGACAATGAGCAGTTCTTC.

The rearrangement links TRBV28 to TRBJ2-7, with D unresolved. The V end was cut by 6 bases, the J end by 4 bases, with 16 bases between. Germline CDR1 and CDR2: MDHEN and SYDVKM. This CDR3 contains 14 residues. The CDR3 loop reads CASRRLGITYEQYV. DNA for the CDR3: TGTGCCAGCAGACGGCTTGGGATTACGTACGAGCAGTACGTC.

The genes are TRBV6-5 and TRBJ1-1; possibly TRBD1 for D (5 bases). Germline V gene lookup returns CDR1 MNHEY and CDR2 SVGAGI. The CDR3 is 12 amino acids. Trimming shortened V by 6 bases and J by 4 bases, and 9 bases separated the two germline ends. For the CDR3, the DNA is TGTGCCAGCAGCATGAGGGGCACTGAAGCTTTCTTT. This encodes CASSMRGTEAFF.